Here is one T cell receptor (beta chain) with its context. Its antigen remains unknown. The entry originates in a study of response to subunit inactivated influenza vaccine. Looked up from germline, CDR1 is KGHSH and CDR2 is LQKENI. V was clipped by 2 bases and J by 4 bases, with 11 bases between them. The CDR3 has 15 amino acids. TCRdb ran MiXCR on the RT-PCR reads and lists one entry per CDR3 protein. The sample has around 530,000 distinct CDR3 sequences, approximately 15% seen once. Study results and limitations: Each seasonal influenza vaccination recruits few new T cells, the authors suggested.

This sample comprised CD4+ T cells sorted from PBMCs, obtained around 25 months after vaccination. The clonotype comes from a man aged 45 to 70 who received an inactivated influenza vaccine. The rearrangement links TRBV18 to TRBJ1-4; no firm D call. The CDR3 reads CASSPAGLGNEKLFF. CDR3 coding DNA: TGTGCCAGCTCACCAGCTGGGCTCGGTAATGAAAAACTGTTTTTT.